Given below is one T cell receptor (beta chain) in context. These data come from a study of blood T cell repertoires in COVID-19. Study-wide background: Both acute and convalescent COVID-19 samples were obtained from the United States, Italy and Spain.

Self-reported history from a screening survey and questionnaire set each donor's cohort. Recovered status applied to Cohort 3 donors who had two consecutive negative PCRs. It also applied to those with clearance or with symptom resolution. Assay used: immunoSEQ multiplex PCR; TCRdb lists only in-frame clones, some missing. Of roughly 290,000 clones detected, 87% appear once; the ten largest clones hold around 5.8%. Sequencing was performed on PBMCs or T cells enriched from blood (not recorded which). This TCR came from a woman aged 40 to 55 who had recovered from COVID-19.

The CDR3 region is CASSSRTSTSPYNEQFF. CDR3 nucleotides: TGTGCCAGCAGCTCGAGGACATCGACTAGCCCATACAATGAGCAGTTCTTC. This rearrangement joins TRBV7-2 to TRBJ2-1; 7 bases map to TRBD2. Germline V gene sequence: CDR1 SGHTA, CDR2 FQGNSA. This CDR3 is 17 amino acids long. The V segment lost 4 bases and the J segment 4 bases; nucleotides outside the gene matches: 13.